This T cell receptor beta chain derives from a study of early stage breast cancer tumors. Notes on the study in general: Enriched TCRB sequences shared across patients were mostly commonly generated sequences.

To note about this clone: Its antigen remains unknown. The sample contains more than one DNA sequence encoding this CDR3.

With V trimmed by 3 bases and J by 6 bases, 2 bases remained unmatched. The CDR3 spans 13 residues. Germline CDR1 and CDR2: MNHEY and SMNVEV (reference sequence). Each sample had two DNA replicates, 0.5 ug blood or around 1.4 ug tissue. Produced via immunoSEQ multiplex PCR; TCRdb's table is partial and in-frame only. The sample records fewer than 80,000 clones, approximately 80% being singletons. The chain carries TRBV27 and TRBJ1-1, with 9 bases matching TRBD1. This TCR derives from a person aged 40 to 49 with breast cancer. The sequenced material came from blood. CDR3 loop: CASSLGQGAEAFF. The CDR3, as DNA: TGTGCCAGCAGTTTGGGACAGGGCGCTGAAGCTTTCTTT.